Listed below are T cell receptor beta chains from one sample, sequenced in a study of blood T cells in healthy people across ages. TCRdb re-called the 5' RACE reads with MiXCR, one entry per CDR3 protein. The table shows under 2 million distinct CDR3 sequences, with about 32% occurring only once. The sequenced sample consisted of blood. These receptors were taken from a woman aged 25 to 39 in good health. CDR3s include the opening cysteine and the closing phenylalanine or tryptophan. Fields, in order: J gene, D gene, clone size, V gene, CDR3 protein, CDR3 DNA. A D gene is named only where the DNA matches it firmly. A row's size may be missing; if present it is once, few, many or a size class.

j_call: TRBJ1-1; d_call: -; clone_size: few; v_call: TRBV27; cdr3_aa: CASSLAGMITEAFF; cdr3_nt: TGTGCCAGCAGTTTAGCAGGGATGATCACTGAAGCTTTCTTT
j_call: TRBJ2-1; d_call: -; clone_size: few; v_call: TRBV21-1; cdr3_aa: CASRARDNNEQFF; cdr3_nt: TGTGCCAGCAGGGCCCGGGATAACAATGAGCAGTTCTTC
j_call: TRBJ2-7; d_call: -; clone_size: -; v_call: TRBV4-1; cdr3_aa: CASSRGEGLSSYEQYF; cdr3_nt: TGCGCCAGCAGCCGGGGGGAAGGATTAAGCTCCTACGAGCAGTACTTC
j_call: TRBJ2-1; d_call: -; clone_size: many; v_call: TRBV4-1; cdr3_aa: CASSQDLASYNEQFF; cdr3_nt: TGCGCCAGCAGCCAAGATCTGGCCTCCTACAATGAGCAGTTCTTC
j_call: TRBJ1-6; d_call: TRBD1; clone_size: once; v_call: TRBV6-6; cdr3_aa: CASNPTGVQNLPLHF; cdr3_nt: TGTGCCAGCAACCCGACAGGGGTTCAAAACTTACCCCTCCACTTT
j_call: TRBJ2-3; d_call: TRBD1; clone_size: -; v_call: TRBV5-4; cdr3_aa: CASSSGQNADTQYF; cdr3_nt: TGTGCCAGCAGCTCGGGACAGAACGCAGATACGCAGTATTTT
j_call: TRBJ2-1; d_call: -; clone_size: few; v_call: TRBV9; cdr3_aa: CASSAEGTNEQFF; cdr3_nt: TGTGCCAGCAGCGCCGAGGGTACAAATGAGCAGTTCTTC
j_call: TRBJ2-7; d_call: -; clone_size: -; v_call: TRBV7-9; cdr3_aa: CASSYPGRSSSYEQYF; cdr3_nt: TGTGCCAGCAGCTACCCGGGACGGAGTAGCTCCTACGAGCAGTACTTC
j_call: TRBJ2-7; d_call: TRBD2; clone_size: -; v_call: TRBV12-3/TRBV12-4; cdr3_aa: CASTKSTSGGLEQYF; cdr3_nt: TGTGCCAGCACTAAATCGACTAGCGGGGGCCTCGAGCAGTACTTC
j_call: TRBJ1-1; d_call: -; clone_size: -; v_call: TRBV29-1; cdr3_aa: CSVDQGQAEAFF; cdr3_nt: TGCAGCGTGGATCAGGGGCAGGCTGAAGCTTTCTTT
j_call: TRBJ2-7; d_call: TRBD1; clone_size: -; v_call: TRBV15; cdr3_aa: CAASKQGLSAYEQYF; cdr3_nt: TGTGCCGCCAGCAAACAGGGGTTGAGCGCCTACGAGCAGTACTTC
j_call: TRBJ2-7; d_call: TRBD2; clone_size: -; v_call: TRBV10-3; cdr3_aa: CAIRKGAGSGRAGSYEQYF; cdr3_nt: TGTGCCATCAGGAAGGGGGCGGGTAGCGGGAGGGCAGGCTCCTACGAGCAGTACTTC
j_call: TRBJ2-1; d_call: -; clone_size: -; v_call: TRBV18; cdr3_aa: CASSPPTLNEQFF; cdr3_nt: TGTGCCAGCTCACCTCCGACTTTGAATGAGCAGTTCTTC
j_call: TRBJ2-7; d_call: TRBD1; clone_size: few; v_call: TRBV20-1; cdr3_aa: CSARSPQGNLGYEQYF; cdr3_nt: TGCAGTGCTAGGTCACCACAGGGGAATCTTGGGTACGAGCAGTACTTC
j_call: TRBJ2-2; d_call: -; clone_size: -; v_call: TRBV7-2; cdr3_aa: CASSLGRDSNTGELFF; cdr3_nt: TGTGCCAGCAGCTTAGGAAGGGATTCGAACACCGGGGAGCTGTTTTTT
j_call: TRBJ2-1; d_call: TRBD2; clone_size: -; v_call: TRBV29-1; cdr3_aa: CNVEGLSKDYNEQFF; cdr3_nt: TGCAACGTGGAGGGACTATCTAAGGACTACAATGAGCAGTTCTTC
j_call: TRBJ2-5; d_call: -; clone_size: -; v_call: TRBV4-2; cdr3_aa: CASSQELLVGGGETQYF; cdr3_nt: TGTGCCAGCAGCCAAGAGTTGCTAGTGGGAGGTGGAGAGACCCAGTACTTC
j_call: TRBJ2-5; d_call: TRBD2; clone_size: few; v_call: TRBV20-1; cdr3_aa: CTARRGGAGETQYF; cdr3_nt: TGCACCGCTAGGCGCGGGGGGGCTGGGGAGACCCAGTACTTC
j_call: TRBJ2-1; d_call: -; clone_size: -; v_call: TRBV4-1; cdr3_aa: CASSQEGFGNNPDNEQFF; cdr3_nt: TGCGCCAGCAGCCAAGAAGGTTTTGGGAACAATCCCGACAATGAGCAGTTCTTC
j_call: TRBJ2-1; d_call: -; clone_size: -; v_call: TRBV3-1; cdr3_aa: CASSQVGGEAYNEQFF; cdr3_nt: TGTGCCAGCAGCCAAGTCGGGGGAGAAGCCTACAATGAGCAGTTCTTC
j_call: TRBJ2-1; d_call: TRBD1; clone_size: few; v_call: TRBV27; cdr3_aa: CASSWTGGNEQFF; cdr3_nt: TGCGCCAGCAGCTGGACAGGGGGCAATGAGCAGTTCTTC
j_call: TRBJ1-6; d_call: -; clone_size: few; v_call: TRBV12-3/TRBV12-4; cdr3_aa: CASSLAGLNSPLHF; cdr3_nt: TGTGCCAGCAGTTTAGCAGGGCTAAATTCACCCCTCCACTTT
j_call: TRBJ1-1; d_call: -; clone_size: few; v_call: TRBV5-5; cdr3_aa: CASSPFDLMGTEAFF; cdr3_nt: TGTGCCAGCAGCCCCTTCGACCTGATGGGGACTGAAGCTTTCTTT
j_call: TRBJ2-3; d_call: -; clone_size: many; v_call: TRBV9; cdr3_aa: CASSVEGQPPRDTQYF; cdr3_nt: TGTGCCAGCAGCGTAGAGGGGCAGCCCCCGAGGGATACGCAGTATTTT
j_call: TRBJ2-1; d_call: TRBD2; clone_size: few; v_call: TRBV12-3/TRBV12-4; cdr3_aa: CASTPSVAGEVSYNEQFF; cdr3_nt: TGTGCCAGCACCCCGTCGGTGGCGGGAGAGGTCTCCTACAATGAGCAGTTCTTC
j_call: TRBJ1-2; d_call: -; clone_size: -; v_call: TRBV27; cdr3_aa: CASSLMSGTAYGYTF; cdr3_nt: TGTGCCAGCAGTTTAATGAGTGGGACCGCCTATGGCTACACCTTC
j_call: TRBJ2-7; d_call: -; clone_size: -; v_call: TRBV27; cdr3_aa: CASRALSYEQYF; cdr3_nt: TGTGCCAGCAGGGCCCTCTCCTACGAGCAGTACTTC
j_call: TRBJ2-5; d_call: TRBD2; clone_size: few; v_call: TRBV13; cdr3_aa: CASSSRTSGIQETQYF; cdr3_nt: TGTGCCAGCAGCTCCCGGACTAGCGGGATTCAAGAGACCCAGTACTTC
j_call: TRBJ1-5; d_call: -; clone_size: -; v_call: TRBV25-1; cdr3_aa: CASSEFPPHRAAGQPQHF; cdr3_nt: TGTGCCAGCAGTGAATTTCCCCCCCACAGGGCGGCGGGACAGCCCCAGCATTTT
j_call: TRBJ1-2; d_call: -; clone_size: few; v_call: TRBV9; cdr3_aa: CASSHGNYGYTF; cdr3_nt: TGTGCCAGCAGCCACGGTAACTATGGCTACACCTTC
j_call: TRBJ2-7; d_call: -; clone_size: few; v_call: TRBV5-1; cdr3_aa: CASTPGGARRTYEQYF; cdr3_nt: TGCGCCAGCACCCCTGGGGGGGCCAGGAGGACCTACGAGCAGTACTTC